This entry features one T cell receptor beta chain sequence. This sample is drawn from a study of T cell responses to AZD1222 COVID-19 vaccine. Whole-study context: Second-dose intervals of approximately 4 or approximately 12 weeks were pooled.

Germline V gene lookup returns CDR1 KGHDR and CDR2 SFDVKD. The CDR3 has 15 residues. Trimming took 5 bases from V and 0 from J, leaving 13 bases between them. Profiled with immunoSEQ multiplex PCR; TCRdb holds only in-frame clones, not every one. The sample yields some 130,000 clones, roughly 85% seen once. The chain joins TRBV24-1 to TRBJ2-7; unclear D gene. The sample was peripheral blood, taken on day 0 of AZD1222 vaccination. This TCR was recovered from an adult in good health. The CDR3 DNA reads TGTGCCACCAGTGCAAACTCAGGTAGCTCCTACGAGCAGTACTTC. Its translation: CATSANSGSSYEQYF.